The clone carrying this TCR beta chain was recorded a few times. The antigen remains unidentified. This CDR3 is 14 amino acids long. V was trimmed by 5 bases and J by 0 bases, leaving 10 bases between them. CDR1 is SNHLY, CDR2 FYNNEI, per germline. The sample comes from a study of cytomegalovirus exposure and HLA in healthy donors. General study results and limits: According to a later analysis, TCR clusters from the first cohort tended to co-occur in the roughly 110 validation repertoires.

Only in-frame clones appear in the TCRdb table, and some are missing; sequencing was by immunoSEQ multiplex PCR. The table includes fewer than 300,000 clones, 70% to 90% detected once. Sequencing was performed on PBMCs. This receptor was obtained from a woman between 18 and 29 years old in good health and CMV-seronegative. The rearrangement joins TRBV2 to TRBJ1-2; D is unresolved. CDR3 coding DNA: TGTGCCAGCAGTCGACTACCAGCTAACTATGGCTACACCTTC. It encodes CASSRLPANYGYTF.